The entry that follows covers one TCR beta chain sequence. This clonotype was detected only a few times. The clone's antigen remains unknown. Per-base quality was not reported, and no clone a single base away is much larger than it. Sequencing relied on an Illumina NovaSeq 6000. TCRalpha and TCRbeta cDNA libraries were built by 5'RACE with constant-segment primers, adding sample barcodes and unique molecular identifiers. Trizol reagent was used to extract RNA from every sample. Library amplification was performed in two PCR steps, and a second sample barcode and Illumina TruSeq adapters were introduced in the second step. Sequencing of the libraries was done on an Illumina NovaSeq, producing 2 x 150 bp paired-end reads. Per the original workflow: With migec v1.2.7, reads were demultiplexed and then collapsed into UMI-guided consensus sequences. With mixcr v2.1.11, UMI consensuses were aligned to TRA and TRB V and J templates and assembled into clonotypes. A clonotype was counted as expanded or contracted only if both edgeR and NoisET called the change significant, with noise models trained on biological replicates. edgeR calls used a false discovery rate-adjusted p below 0.01 and a log2 fold-change threshold of 1. As an exploratory analysis of dynamics, max-normalized trajectories of the 1000 most abundant clonotypes were examined by PCA with hierarchical clustering. Separately sequenced CD4+ and CD8+ repertoires were used to assign a CD4 or CD8 phenotype to each responding clone. TCRdb applied fastp at Q25 and MiXCR to the public reads, then kept only in-frame beta chains. Every CDR3 protein is listed once, alongside the most common genes and DNA of its rows. V and J calls and clone size were set by TCRdb, not the authors. The sample table lists approximately 400,000 distinct CDR3 sequences, 18% of them with a count of one. The ten largest clones take up 20% to 25% of the sample.

These data come from a study of T-cell memory formation after mild COVID-19 (dated by TCRdb to the early 2020s). The study in broad terms: Most TCR sequence clusters were specific to one of the two donors. Longitudinal TCRalpha and TCRbeta repertoire sequencing tracked T-cell clones expanding and contracting after mild COVID-19 in a couple of donors. Two young, previously healthy adult volunteers, one female and one male, were included in the cohort.

The CDR3 goes from the cysteine to the phenylalanine over 14 residues. Here the CDR3 DNA is all that survives: 42 bases in frame from base 1. For this chain, trimming is 4 bases at the V end and 5 bases at the J end, and the number of junction bases without a gene match is 7. As encoded in the germline V gene, CDR1 is SQVTM while CDR2 is ANQGSEA. Ficoll-Paque density gradient centrifugation was used to isolate PBMCs. The full study reports these points: The second-wave clones that peaked on day 37 were not confirmed to be SARS-CoV-2 specific. Balanced CD4/CD8 phenotypes were observed for clones contracting from day 15 to 85, whereas a bias towards CD4+ was observed for a second wave of clones expanding from day 15 to 37. Only a couple of mild cases were covered in the study, and larger cohorts including severe cases with pre-infection samples were considered necessary. Contracting CD4+ clones were located mainly in the CM and EM memory subsets, whereas CD8+ clones were found to be enriched in EMRA. Some responding clones were detected in pre-infection memory, suggesting pre-existing cross-reactive memory T cells joined the SARS-CoV-2 response.

Sequenced material: PBMCs or a T cell subset sorted from them (not recorded which). The chain uses TRBV29-1 and TRBJ2-2, with 7 central nucleotides matching TRBD1. This sequence was found in a man aged 18 to 30 who had mild COVID-19 (a few samples of this study predate the infection). The sample titles of this study are shuffled in the database, so cell type and time point are left out; the donor was told from shared clones. The nucleotide sequence reads as follows: TGCAGCGTTGTTCGACAGGGAAGGACCGGGGAGCTGTTTTTT. This is translated as CSVVRQGRTGELFF.